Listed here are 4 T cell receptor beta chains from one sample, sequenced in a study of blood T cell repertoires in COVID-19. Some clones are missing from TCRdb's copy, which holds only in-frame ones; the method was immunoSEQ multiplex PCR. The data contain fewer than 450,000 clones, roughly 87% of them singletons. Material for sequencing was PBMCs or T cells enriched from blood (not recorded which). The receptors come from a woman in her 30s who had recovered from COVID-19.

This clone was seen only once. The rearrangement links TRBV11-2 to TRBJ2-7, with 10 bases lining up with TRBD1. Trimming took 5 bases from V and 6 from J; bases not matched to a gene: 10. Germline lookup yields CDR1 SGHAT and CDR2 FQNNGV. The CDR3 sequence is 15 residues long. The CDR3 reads CASSRPGQGRPEQYF. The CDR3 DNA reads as TGTGCCAGCAGCCGACCGGGACAGGGGAGGCCCGAGCAGTACTTC. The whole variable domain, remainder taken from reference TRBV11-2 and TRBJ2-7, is EAGVAQSPRYKIIEKRQSVAFWCNPISGHATLYWYQQILGQGPKLLIQFQNNGVVDDSQLPKDRFSAERLKGVDSTLKIQPAKLEDSAVYLCASSRPGQGRPEQYFGPGTRLTVT.

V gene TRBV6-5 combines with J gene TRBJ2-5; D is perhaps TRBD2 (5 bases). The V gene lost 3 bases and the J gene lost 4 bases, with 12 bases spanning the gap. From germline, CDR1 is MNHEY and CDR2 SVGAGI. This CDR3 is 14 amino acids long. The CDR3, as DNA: TGTGCCAGCAGTTATGGCGGAGGTTCAGAGACCCAGTACTTC. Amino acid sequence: CASSYGGGSETQYF.

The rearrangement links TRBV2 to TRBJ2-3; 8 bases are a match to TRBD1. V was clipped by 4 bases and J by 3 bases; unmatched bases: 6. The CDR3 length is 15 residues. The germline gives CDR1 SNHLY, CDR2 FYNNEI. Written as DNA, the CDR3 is TGTGCCAGCAGTGCGTGGACAGGGAGGACAGATACGCAGTATTTT. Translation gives CASSAWTGRTDTQYF.

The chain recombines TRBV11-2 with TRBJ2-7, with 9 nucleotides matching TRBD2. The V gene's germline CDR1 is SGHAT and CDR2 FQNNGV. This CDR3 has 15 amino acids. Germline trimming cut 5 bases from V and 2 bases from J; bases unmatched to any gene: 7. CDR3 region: CASSPTGGGAYEQYF. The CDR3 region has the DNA TGTGCCAGCAGCCCGACGGGCGGGGGGGCCTACGAGCAGTACTTC.